A single sample is the source of the 13 T cell receptor beta chains below, sequenced in a study of shared clonotypes between healthy human individuals. The method was immunoSEQ multiplex PCR; TCRdb's version includes in-frame clones alone and lacks a portion of them. Of about 380,000 clones listed, 90% to 98% are singletons. Source material: memory CD8+ T cells sorted from blood. Subset noted: CD45RO+ cells pooled with CCR7-negative TemRA cells. These receptors were taken from a young man in good health.

This sequence joins TRBV14 and TRBJ2-7; no reliable D call. Germline loops: CDR1 SGHDN, CDR2 FVKESK. Trimming took 0 bases from V and 7 from J, leaving 10 bases between them. There are 13 residues in the CDR3. The CDR3 DNA is TGTGCCAGCAGCCAAGAAATTGGGTCGGAGCAGTACTTC. Translating it yields CASSQEIGSEQYF.

The V gene is TRBV28, the J gene TRBJ1-2, with D tentatively TRBD1 (5 bases). This CDR3 comprises 14 residues. Trimming stripped 3 bases from V and 8 bases from J, with 16 bases between. CDR1 and CDR2 (germline): MDHEN, SYDVKM. In DNA, the CDR3 is TGTGCCAGCAGTTTGGGTGGGGGGATCCCCGGCTACACCTTC. It yields the protein CASSLGGGIPGYTF.

The CDR3 DNA is TGTGCCAGCAGTTCCCTAGCGGGAGAAAATGAGCAGTTCTTC. Translated: CASSSLAGENEQFF. The chain couples TRBV6-5 to TRBJ2-1; 10 bases fit TRBD2. Trimming took 4 bases from V and 7 from J; bases not matched to a gene: 4. CDR1 and CDR2 from the germline V gene are MNHEY and SVGAGI. This CDR3 contains 14 residues.

The chain employs TRBV19 and TRBJ2-1; no reliable D call. Germline values: CDR1 LNHDA, CDR2 SQIVND (reference sequence). V shed 5 bases and J shed 4 bases, with 9 bases lying between them. The CDR3 loop spans 13 amino acids. CDR3 sequence (DNA): TGTGCCAGTAGTCCCGTCCCGTACAATGAGCAGTTCTTC. It is translated as CASSPVPYNEQFF.

The chain recombines TRBV11-2 with TRBJ1-4; D is unresolved. V gave up 5 bases and J gave up 8 bases, with 6 bases separating them. The CDR3 is 11 residues long. From germline, CDR1 is SGHAT and CDR2 FQNNGV. CDR3: CASSRKEKLFF. CDR3 nucleotides: TGTGCCAGCAGCAGAAAAGAAAAACTGTTTTTT.

The chain has TRBV14 and TRBJ2-1; 12 nucleotides line up with TRBD2. Germline V gives CDR1 SGHDN, CDR2 FVKESK. V trimming: 6 bases; J trimming: 9 bases; junction bases outside the gene matches: 3. CDR3 size: 13 residues. In DNA form, the CDR3 reads TGTGCCAGCAGGACTAGCGGGAGTTTTGAGCAGTTCTTC. Residues: CASRTSGSFEQFF.

The chain links TRBV5-4 to TRBJ2-7; 8 bases agree with TRBD2. This CDR3 region has 13 residues. V was pared by 8 bases and J by 6 bases, with 10 bases of the junction left unmatched. The germline V gene has CDR1 SGHNT and CDR2 YYREEE (reference sequence). The CDR3 reads CASRIAGYFEQYF. CDR3 bases: TGTGCCAGTAGGATAGCGGGGTATTTCGAGCAGTACTTC.

This clone was seen a single time. The genes are TRBV28 and TRBJ2-7; unclear D gene. V shed 3 bases and J shed 0 bases, with 6 bases lying between them. From germline, CDR1 is MDHEN and CDR2 SYDVKM. This CDR3 spans 13 amino acids. The DNA for the CDR3 is TGTGCCAGCAGTTTCCGGAGCTCCTACGAGCAGTACTTC. Translation: CASSFRSSYEQYF.

This chain joins TRBV4-2 and TRBJ2-6; D not certain. The germline V gene encodes CDR1 LGHNA and CDR2 YNFKEQ. The CDR3 loop spans 12 amino acids. Trimming stripped 5 bases from V and 1 base from J, with 0 bases between. As DNA, the CDR3 is TGTGCCAGCAGCTCTGGGGCCAACGTCCTGACTTTC. Protein product: CASSSGANVLTF.

The chain has TRBV28 and TRBJ2-1, with 11 bases fitting TRBD2. The CDR3 length is 17 residues. V lost 4 bases and J lost 9; bases outside the gene matches: 14. Germline V CDR1 and CDR2: MDHEN, SYDVKM. CDR3 sequence: CASSSPTGTSGIGEQFF. The CDR3 region has the DNA TGTGCCAGCAGTTCCCCGACGGGGACTAGCGGAATCGGTGAGCAGTTCTTC.

The CDR3 DNA follows: TGTGCCAGCAGTTTTCGCGGGGGGGCACAAGGTCAGCCCCAGCATTTT. This codes for CASSFRGGAQGQPQHF. The chain joins TRBV27 to TRBJ1-5; tentatively, D is TRBD1 (6 bases). The CDR3 length is 16 residues. Trimming removed 3 bases from V and 6 bases from J, with 18 bases in between. Germline V gene data show CDR1 as MNHEY and CDR2 as SMNVEV (reference sequence).

V usage is TRBV28 and J usage is TRBJ1-5; TRBD1 is a possible D gene (5 bases). V was trimmed by 4 bases and J by 1 base, leaving 11 bases between them. There are 15 residues in the CDR3. The germline CDR1 and CDR2 sequences are MDHEN and SYDVKM. CDR3 protein: CASSWGFWSNQPQHF. CDR3 sequence (DNA): TGTGCCAGCAGTTGGGGCTTTTGGAGCAATCAGCCCCAGCATTTT. The whole variable domain, filled in from reference TRBV28 and TRBJ1-5, reads DVKVTQSSRYLVKRTGEKVFLECVQDMDHENMFWYRQDPGLGLRLIYFSYDVKMKEKGDIPEGYSVSREKKERFSLILESASTNQTSMYLCASSWGFWSNQPQHFGDGTRLSIL.

V is TRBV29-1 and J is TRBJ2-3, with D possibly TRBD1 on 5 matching bases. This CDR3 is 13 amino acids long. Germline V lookup: CDR1 SQVTM, CDR2 ANQGSEA. Trimming removed 8 bases from V and 3 bases from J, with 15 bases in between. This CDR3 is CSLTRDRTDTQYF. The DNA of the CDR3 is TGCAGCCTAACCAGGGATCGGACAGATACGCAGTATTTT.